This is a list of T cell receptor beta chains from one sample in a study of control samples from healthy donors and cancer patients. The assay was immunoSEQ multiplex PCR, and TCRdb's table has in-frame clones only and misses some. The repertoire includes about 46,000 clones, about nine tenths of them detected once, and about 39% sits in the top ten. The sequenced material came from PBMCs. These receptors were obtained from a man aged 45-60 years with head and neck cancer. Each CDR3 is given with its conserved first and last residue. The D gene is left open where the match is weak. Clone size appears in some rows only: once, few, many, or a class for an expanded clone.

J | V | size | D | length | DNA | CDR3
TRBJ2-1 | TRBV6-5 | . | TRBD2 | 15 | TGTGCCAGCAGAGGACTAGCCGGAGATTTGTATGAGCAGTTCTTC | CASRGLAGDLYEQFF
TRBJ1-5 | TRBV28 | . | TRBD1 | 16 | TGTGCCAGCAGTTTGAGGGACAGGGCCCTAAATCAGCCCCAGCATTTT | CASSLRDRALNQPQHF
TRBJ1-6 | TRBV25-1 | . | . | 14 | TGTGCCAGCAGTACCGGTCGTCTAGATTCACCCCTCCACTTT | CASSTGRLDSPLHF
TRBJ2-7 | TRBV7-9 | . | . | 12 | TGTGCCAGCAGCTCCAACTCCTACGAGCAGTACTTC | CASSSNSYEQYF
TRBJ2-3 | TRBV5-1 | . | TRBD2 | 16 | TGCGCCAGCAGCTTGGAAGCTAGCGGGGGGTGGGATACGCAGTATTTT | CASSLEASGGWDTQYF
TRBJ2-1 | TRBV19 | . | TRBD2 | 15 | TGTGCCAGCACCGGACTAGCGGGAGATCAGGTCGTGCAGTTCTTC | CASTGLAGDQVVQFF
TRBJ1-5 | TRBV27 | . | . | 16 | TGTGCCAGCAGTTCCCTCGGGGGGATTAGCAATCAGCCCCAGCATTTT | CASSSLGGISNQPQHF
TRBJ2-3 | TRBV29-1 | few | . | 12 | TGCAGCGTTGAAGAGGGACCTACGGTGCAGTATTTT | CSVEEGPTVQYF
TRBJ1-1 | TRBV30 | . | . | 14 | TGTGCCTGGAGTTCGGGCAGGGGATTCGCTGAAGCTTTCTTT | CAWSSGRGFAEAFF
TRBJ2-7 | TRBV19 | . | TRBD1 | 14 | TGTGCCAGTAGTAAACAGGGGGCGCAGAACGAGCAGTACTTC | CASSKQGAQNEQYF